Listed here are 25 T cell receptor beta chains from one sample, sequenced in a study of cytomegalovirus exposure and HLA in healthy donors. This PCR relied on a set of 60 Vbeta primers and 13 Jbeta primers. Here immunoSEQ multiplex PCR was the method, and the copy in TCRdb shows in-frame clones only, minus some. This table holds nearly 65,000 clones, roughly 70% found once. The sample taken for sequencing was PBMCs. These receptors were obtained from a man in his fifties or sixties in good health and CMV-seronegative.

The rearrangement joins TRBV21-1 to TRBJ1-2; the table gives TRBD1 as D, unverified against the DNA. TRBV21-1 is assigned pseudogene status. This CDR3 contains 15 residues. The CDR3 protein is CASRPGPTGNYGYTF. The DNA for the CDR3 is TGTGCCAGCAGGCCAGGGCCCACGGGTAACTATGGCTACACCTTC.

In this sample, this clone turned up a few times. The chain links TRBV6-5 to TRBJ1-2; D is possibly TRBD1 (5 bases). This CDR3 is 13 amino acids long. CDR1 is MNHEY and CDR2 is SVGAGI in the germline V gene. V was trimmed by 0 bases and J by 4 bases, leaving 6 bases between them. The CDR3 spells CASSYSDTYGYTF. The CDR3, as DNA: TGTGCCAGCAGTTACTCGGACACCTATGGCTACACCTTC.

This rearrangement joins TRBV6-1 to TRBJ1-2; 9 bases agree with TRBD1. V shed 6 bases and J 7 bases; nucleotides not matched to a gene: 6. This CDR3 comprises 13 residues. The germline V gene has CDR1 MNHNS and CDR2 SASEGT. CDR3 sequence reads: CASRETGGGGYTF. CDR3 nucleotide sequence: TGTGCCAGCAGGGAGACAGGGGGGGGTGGCTACACCTTC.

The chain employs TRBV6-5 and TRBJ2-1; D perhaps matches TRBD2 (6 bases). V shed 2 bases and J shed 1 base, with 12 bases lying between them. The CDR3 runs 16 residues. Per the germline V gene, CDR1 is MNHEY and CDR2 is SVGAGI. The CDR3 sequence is CASSYGTRSSYNEQFF. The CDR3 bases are TGTGCCAGCAGTTACGGGACTCGCTCATCCTACAATGAGCAGTTCTTC.

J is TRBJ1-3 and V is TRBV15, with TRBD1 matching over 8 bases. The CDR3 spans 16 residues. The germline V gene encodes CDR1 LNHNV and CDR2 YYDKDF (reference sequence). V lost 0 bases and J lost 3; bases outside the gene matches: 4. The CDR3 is CATSRDTGQGGNTIYF. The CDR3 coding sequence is TGTGCCACCAGCAGAGATACAGGACAGGGTGGAAACACCATATATTTT.

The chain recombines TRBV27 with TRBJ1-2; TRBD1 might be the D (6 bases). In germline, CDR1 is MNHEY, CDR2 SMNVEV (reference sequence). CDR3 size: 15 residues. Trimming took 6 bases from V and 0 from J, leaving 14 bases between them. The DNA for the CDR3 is TGTGCCAGCAGAGATTACAGGGTTTCTAACTATGGCTACACCTTC. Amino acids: CASRDYRVSNYGYTF.

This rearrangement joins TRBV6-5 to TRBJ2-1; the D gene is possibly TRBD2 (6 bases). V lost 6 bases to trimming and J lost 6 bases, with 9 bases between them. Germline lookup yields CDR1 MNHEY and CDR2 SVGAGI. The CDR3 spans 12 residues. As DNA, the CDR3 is TGTGCCAGCAGCGCGGGGATCAATGAGCAGTTCTTC. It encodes CASSAGINEQFF.

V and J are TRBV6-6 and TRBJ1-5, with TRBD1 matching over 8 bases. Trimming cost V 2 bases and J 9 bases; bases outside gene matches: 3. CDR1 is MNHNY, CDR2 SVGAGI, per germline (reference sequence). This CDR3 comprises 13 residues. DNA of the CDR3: TGTGCCAGCAGTTACACAGACAGGGGGCCCCAGCATTTT. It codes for CASSYTDRGPQHF.

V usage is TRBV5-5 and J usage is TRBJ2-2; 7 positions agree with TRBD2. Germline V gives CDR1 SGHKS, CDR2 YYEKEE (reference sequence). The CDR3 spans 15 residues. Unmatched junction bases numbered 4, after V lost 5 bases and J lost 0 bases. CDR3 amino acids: CASRSGTTNTGELFF. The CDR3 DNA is TGTGCCAGCAGGTCGGGGACTACGAACACCGGGGAGCTGTTTTTT.

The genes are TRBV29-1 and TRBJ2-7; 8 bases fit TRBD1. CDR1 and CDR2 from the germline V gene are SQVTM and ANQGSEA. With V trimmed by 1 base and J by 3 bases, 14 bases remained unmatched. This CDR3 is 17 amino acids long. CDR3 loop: CSVEVRPVDRAFYEQYF. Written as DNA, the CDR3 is TGCAGCGTTGAAGTTCGCCCCGTGGACAGGGCATTCTACGAGCAGTACTTC.

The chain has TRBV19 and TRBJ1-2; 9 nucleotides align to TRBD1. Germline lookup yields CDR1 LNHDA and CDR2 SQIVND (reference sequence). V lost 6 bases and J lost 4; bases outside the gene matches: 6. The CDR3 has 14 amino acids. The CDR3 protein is CASSADRGIYGYTF. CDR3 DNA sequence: TGTGCCAGTAGCGCTGACAGGGGGATCTATGGCTACACCTTC.

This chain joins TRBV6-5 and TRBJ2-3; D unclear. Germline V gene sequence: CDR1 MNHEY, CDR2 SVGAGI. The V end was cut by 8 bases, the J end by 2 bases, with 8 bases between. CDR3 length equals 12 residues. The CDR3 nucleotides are TGTGCCAGCGGCCGCTCCACAGATACGCAGTATTTT. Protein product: CASGRSTDTQYF.

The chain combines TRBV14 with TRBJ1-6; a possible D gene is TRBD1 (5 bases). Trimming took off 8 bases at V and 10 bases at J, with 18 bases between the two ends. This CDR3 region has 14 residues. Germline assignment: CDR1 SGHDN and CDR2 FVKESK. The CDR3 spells CASGLGGNGSPLHF. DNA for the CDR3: TGTGCCAGCGGCCTGGGGGGAAATGGCTCACCCCTCCACTTT.

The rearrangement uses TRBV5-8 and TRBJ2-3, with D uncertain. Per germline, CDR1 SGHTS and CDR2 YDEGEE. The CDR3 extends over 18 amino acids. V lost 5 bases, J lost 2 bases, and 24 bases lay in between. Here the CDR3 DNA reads TGTGCCAGCAGTCGAGGAACGAGATCCCTTCTCTACACAGATACGCAGTATTTT. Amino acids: CASSRGTRSLLYTDTQYF.

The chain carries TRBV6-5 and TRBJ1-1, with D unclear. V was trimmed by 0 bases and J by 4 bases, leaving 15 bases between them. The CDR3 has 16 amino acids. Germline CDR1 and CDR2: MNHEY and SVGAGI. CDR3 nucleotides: TGTGCCAGCAGTTACTCGTTACGGTACGTCGTCACTGAAGCTTTCTTT. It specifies CASSYSLRYVVTEAFF.

CDR3 nucleotides: TGTGCCAGCAGCCACGTACGGGCAGGGGAGAGAAACACTGAAGCTTTCTTT. This translates into CASSHVRAGERNTEAFF. The rearrangement links TRBV4-2 to TRBJ1-1; a weak D match, TRBD1 (6 bases). The CDR3 runs 17 residues. Germline V CDR1 and CDR2: LGHNA, YNFKEQ. The V end lost 3 bases, the J end lost 2 bases, and 19 bases lay between the germline ends.

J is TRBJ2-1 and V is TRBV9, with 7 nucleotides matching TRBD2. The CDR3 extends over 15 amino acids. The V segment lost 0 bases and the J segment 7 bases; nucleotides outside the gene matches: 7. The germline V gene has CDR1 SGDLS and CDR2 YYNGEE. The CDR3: CASSVVSGGGNEQFF. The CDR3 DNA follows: TGTGCCAGCAGCGTAGTATCGGGGGGAGGGAATGAGCAGTTCTTC. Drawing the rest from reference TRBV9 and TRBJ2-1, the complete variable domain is DSGVTQTPKHLITATGQRVTLRCSPRSGDLSVYWYQQSLDQGLQFLIQYYNGEERAKGNILERFSAQQFPDLHSELNLSSLELGDSALYFCASSVVSGGGNEQFFGPGTRLTVL.

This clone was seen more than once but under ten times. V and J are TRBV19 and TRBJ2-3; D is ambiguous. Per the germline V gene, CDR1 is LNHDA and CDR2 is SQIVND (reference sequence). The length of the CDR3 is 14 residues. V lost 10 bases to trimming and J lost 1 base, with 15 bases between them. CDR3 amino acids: CATRLELRTDTQYF. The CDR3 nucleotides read TGTGCCACCCGCCTGGAGCTCCGCACAGATACGCAGTATTTT.

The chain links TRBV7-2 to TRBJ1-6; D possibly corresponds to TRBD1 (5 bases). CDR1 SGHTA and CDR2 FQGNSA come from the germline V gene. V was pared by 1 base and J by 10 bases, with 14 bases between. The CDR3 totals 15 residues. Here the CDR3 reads CASSLGAGTSSPLHF. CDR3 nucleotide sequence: TGTGCCAGCAGCTTAGGTGCGGGGACTAGCTCACCCCTCCACTTT.

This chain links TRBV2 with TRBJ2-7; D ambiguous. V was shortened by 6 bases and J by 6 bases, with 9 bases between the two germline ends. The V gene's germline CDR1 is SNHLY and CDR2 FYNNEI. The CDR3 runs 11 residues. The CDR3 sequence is CASRESVEQYF. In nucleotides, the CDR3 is TGTGCCAGCAGGGAGAGCGTCGAGCAGTACTTC.

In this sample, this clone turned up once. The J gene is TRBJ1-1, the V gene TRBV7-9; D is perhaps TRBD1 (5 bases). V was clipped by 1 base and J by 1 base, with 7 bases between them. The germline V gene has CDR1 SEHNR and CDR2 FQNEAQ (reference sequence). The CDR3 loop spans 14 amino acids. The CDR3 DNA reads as TGTGCCAGCAGCTTAGGACAGAAGAACACTGAAGCTTTCTTT. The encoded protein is CASSLGQKNTEAFF.

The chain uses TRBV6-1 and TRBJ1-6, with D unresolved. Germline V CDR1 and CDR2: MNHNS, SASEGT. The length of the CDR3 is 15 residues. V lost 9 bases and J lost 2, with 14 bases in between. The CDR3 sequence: CASSEGRAYNSPLHF. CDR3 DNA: TGTGCCAGTTCCGAGGGTAGAGCCTATAATTCACCCCTCCACTTT.

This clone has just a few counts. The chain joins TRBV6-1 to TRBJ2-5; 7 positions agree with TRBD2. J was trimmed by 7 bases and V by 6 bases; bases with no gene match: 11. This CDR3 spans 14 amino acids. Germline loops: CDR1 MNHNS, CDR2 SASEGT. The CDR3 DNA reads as TGTGCCAGCAGACCCGGGACGGGAGGCGGGACCCAGTACTTC. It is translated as CASRPGTGGGTQYF.

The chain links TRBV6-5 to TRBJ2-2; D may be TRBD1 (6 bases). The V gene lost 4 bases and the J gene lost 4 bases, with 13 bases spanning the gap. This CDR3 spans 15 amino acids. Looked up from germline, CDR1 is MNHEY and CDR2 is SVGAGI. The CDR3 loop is CASSLARGVTGELFF. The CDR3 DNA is TGTGCCAGCAGTTTGGCCAGGGGCGTCACCGGGGAGCTGTTTTTT.

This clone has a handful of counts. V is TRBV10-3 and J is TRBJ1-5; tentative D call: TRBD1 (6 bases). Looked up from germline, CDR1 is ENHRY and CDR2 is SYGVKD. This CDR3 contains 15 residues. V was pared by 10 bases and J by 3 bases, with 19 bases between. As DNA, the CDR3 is TGTGCCACGAAGGACAGCGGTCCCGCCAATCAGCCCCAGCATTTT. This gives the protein CATKDSGPANQPQHF.